This T cell receptor (beta chain) was recorded in a study of vaccination effects on CD4 cells after COVID-19. Peptide-pool stimulation followed by sequencing identified expanded antigen-specific CD4+ clonotypes in the ViraFEST assay. Once cultured for more than nine days, the cells underwent separation to obtain CD4+ T cells. Each vaccine recipient was nucleocapsid antibody negative and had no prior SARS-CoV-2 infection. Here immunoSEQ multiplex PCR was the method, and the copy in TCRdb shows in-frame clones only, minus some. Of 50,000 to 65,000 clones listed, just under 80% are singletons. Trimming shortened V by 6 bases and J by 3 bases, and 18 bases separated the two germline ends. The CDR3 is 16 amino acids. CDR1 MDHEN and CDR2 SYDVKM come from the germline V gene. By sample fraction, this clone is medium-sized (0.01 to 0.1%). The antigen remains undetermined. Study results and caveats: A shortage of convalescent patients and an absence of early post-infection timepoints characterized the study. Late after vaccination, infection- and vaccine-induced clones showed marked clonal contraction.

The rearrangement joins TRBV28 to TRBJ2-1; a possible D gene is TRBD2 (5 bases). This TCR was recovered from a human donor who received a COVID-19 vaccine. This sample comprised CD4+ T cells from PBMCs cultured with HCoV-OC43 spike peptides, obtained before COVID-19 vaccination. Subset described: HCoV-OC43 spike overlapping peptide pool stimulation. CDR3 sequence reads: CASSVAFTVGYNEQFF. The CDR3 DNA is TGTGCCAGCAGCGTAGCGTTCACGGTTGGCTACAATGAGCAGTTCTTC.